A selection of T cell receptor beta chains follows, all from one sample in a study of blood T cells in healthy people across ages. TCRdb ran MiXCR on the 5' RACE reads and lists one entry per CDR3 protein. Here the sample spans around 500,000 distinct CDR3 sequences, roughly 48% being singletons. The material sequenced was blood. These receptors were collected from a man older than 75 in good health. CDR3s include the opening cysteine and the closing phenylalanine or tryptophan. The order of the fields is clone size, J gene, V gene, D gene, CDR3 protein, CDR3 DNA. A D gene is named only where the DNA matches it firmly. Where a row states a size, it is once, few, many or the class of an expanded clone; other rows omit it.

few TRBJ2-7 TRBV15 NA CATSRERGEQYF TGTGCCACCAGCAGAGAAAGGGGCGAGCAGTACTTC
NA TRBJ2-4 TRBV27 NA CASSPQGPKNIQYF TGTGCCAGCAGTCCCCAAGGGCCCAAAAACATTCAGTACTTC
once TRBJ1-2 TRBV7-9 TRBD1 CASSSTTGVDGYTF TGTGCCAGCAGCTCCACGACAGGGGTAGATGGCTACACCTTC
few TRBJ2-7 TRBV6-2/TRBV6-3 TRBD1 CASSSYGTGTYEQYF TGTGCCAGCAGTAGCTACGGGACAGGGACCTACGAGCAGTACTTC
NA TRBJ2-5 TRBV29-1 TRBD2 CSVVVLAGRETQYF TGCAGCGTAGTCGTGTTAGCGGGGAGGGAGACCCAGTACTTC
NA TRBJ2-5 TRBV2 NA CASSEQDPAMGTQYF TGTGCCAGCAGTGAACAGGACCCTGCTATGGGGACCCAGTACTTC
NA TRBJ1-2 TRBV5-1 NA CATSPGAQDYGYTF TGCGCCACGTCTCCGGGGGCGCAGGACTATGGCTACACCTTC
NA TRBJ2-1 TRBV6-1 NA CASSATNSLLVGDNEQFF TGTGCCAGCAGCGCCACGAACAGTCTACTAGTGGGAGACAATGAGCAGTTCTTC
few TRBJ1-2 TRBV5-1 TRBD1 CASSDPGQGIIYGYTF TGCGCCAGCAGCGACCCGGGACAGGGCATAATCTATGGCTACACCTTC
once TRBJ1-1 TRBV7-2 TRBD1 CASSFLGTANTEAFF TGTGCCAGCAGCTTCCTGGGGACAGCCAACACTGAAGCTTTCTTT
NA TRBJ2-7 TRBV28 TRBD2 CASSVSSGRPYEQYF TGTGCCAGCAGTGTATCTAGCGGGCGCCCCTACGAGCAGTACTTC
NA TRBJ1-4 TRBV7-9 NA CASSLDPTGRNEKLFF TGTGCCAGCAGCTTAGACCCCACGGGACGGAATGAAAAACTGTTTTTT
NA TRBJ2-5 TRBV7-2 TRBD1 CASSERDRGETQYF TGTGCCAGCAGCGAACGTGACAGGGGAGAGACCCAGTACTTC
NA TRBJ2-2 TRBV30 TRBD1 CAWSGGTGHSNTGELFF TGTGCCTGGAGTGGCGGGACAGGACATTCGAACACCGGGGAGCTGTTTTTT
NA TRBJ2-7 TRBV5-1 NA CASSLRTVSSDEQYF TGCGCCAGCAGCCTTCGGACAGTCAGCTCCGACGAGCAGTACTTC
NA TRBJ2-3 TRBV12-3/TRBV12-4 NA CASINPAAQYF TGTGCCAGCATCAATCCCGCTGCGCAGTATTTT
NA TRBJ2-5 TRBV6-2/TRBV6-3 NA CASSKPGLEGQTQYF TGTGCCAGCAGTAAGCCGGGCCTCGAGGGGCAGACCCAGTACTTC
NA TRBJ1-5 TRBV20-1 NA CSAIGASDQPQHF TGCAGTGCTATCGGAGCGTCCGATCAGCCCCAGCATTTT
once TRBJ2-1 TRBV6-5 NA CASYPLLSSYNEQFF TGTGCCAGCTATCCGCTACTTAGCTCCTACAATGAGCAGTTCTTC
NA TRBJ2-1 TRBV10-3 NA CAINQGQGEQFF TGTGCCATCAATCAGGGGCAGGGCGAGCAGTTCTTC
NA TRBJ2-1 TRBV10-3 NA CAAGTAGYNEQFF TGTGCCGCCGGGACAGCGGGGTACAATGAGCAGTTCTTC
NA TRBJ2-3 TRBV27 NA CASSLPHRADTQYF TGTGCCAGCAGTCTCCCCCACAGGGCAGATACGCAGTATTTT
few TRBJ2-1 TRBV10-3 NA CAISPPPGGAYNEQFF TGTGCCATCAGTCCACCCCCTGGCGGAGCCTACAATGAGCAGTTCTTC